Listed below are T cell receptor beta chains from one sample, sequenced in a study of molecular identifiers for immune sequencing clone quantification. TCRdb re-called the PCR reads through MiXCR, storing one row per CDR3 protein. Among about 640,000 distinct CDR3 sequences, about 20% were seen once, and the ten largest hold roughly 0.9%. Sequenced sample: naive CD8+ T cells from blood, with Jurkat cell RNA spiked in. These TCRs come from a human donor in good health. Some libraries in this study had Jurkat cell RNA spiked in. Each CDR3 is given with its conserved first and last residue. The D gene is left open where the match is weak. Part of the rows lack a size; the others show once, few, many or a class for expanded clones.

J,V,size,D,DNA,CDR3
TRBJ1-3,TRBV6-5,-,TRBD1,TGTGCCAGCAGTTCGCTCCAGGACAGGGCTGGAAACACCATATATTTT,CASSSLQDRAGNTIYF
TRBJ1-1,TRBV4-3,-,-,TGCGCCAGCAGCCCCTGGGGACAAGTGGACACTGAAGCTTTCTTT,CASSPWGQVDTEAFF
TRBJ2-7,TRBV5-1,many,-,TGCGCCAGCAGCTCGGACGGATGGGGAGGCGAGCAGTACTTC,CASSSDGWGGEQYF
TRBJ1-2,TRBV20-1,many,-,TGCAGTGCTAGAGATCCCCCCGCCGGTAACTATGGCTACACCTTC,CSARDPPAGNYGYTF
TRBJ2-7,TRBV15,-,-,TGTGCCACCAGAGGGACCAGAGGCAACGAGCAGTACTTC,CATRGTRGNEQYF
TRBJ2-7,TRBV28,many,-,TGTGCCAGCAGTTCCACTAGACTCATCCAATACGAGCAGTACTTC,CASSSTRLIQYEQYF
TRBJ2-7,TRBV19,-,TRBD2,TGTGCCAGTAGTATAGACCACGGGGGGTTAGTATACGAGCAGTACTTC,CASSIDHGGLVYEQYF
TRBJ1-1,TRBV4-3,many,-,TGCGCCAGCAGCCAAGAGGACAGCATGAACACTGAAGCTTTCTTT,CASSQEDSMNTEAFF
TRBJ2-2,TRBV15,many,TRBD2,TGTGCCACCAGCAGAGATGCACTAGCGGGGGGCCGGTCCGGGGAGCTGTTTTTT,CATSRDALAGGRSGELFF
TRBJ1-3,TRBV5-6,many,-,TGTGCCAGCAGCCCCTTGGGAAACACCATATATTTT,CASSPLGNTIYF
TRBJ2-7,TRBV6-2/TRBV6-3,many,-,TGTGCCAGCAGTTTCGGCTCCACGGTCTACGAGCAGTACTTC,CASSFGSTVYEQYF
TRBJ2-5,TRBV15,-,-,TGTGCCACCAGCACCGAGGGGGAAGGTTTCAGGGAGACCCAGTACTTC,CATSTEGEGFRETQYF
TRBJ1-1,TRBV30,many,-,TGTGCCTGGAGTGTACGTAGGGGGGATTTTGCTTTCTTT,CAWSVRRGDFAFF
TRBJ2-3,TRBV3-1,few,TRBD2,TGTGCCAGCAGCCTTTCCCCCGGGGCTAGCGGGGTCCGGGATACGCAGTATTTT,CASSLSPGASGVRDTQYF
TRBJ2-1,TRBV20-1,many,-,TGCAGTGCTAGAGGCCCGAGCTCCTACAATGAGCAGTTCTTC,CSARGPSSYNEQFF
TRBJ1-1,TRBV4-3,few,-,TGCGCCAGCAGCATCCGGCCCCGCACTGAAGCTTTCTTT,CASSIRPRTEAFF
TRBJ2-1,TRBV12-5,few,TRBD2,TGTGCTAGTGGTTTGGTACGGGGGGGCGCTGAGAATGAGCAGTTCTTC,CASGLVRGGAENEQFF
TRBJ2-7,TRBV30,many,TRBD2,TGTGCCTGCCGGGAGGGGTACGAGCAGTACTTC,CACREGYEQYF
TRBJ1-6,TRBV5-5,-,-,TGTGCCAGCAGCTTACCCGAGGTTAATTCACCCCTCCACTTT,CASSLPEVNSPLHF
TRBJ1-1,TRBV4-1,many,-,TGCGCCAGCAGCCAAGATACAAGGGGGGGCCTTAACACTGAAGCTTTCTTT,CASSQDTRGGLNTEAFF
TRBJ2-5,TRBV20-1,few,-,TGCAGTGCTAGAGGGGCTAGACTTCAGTCCCAAGAGACCCAGTACTTC,CSARGARLQSQETQYF
TRBJ2-3,TRBV7-3,many,TRBD1,TGTGCCAGCAGCTTAACTGGGGGACAGGGGGTTTCCAGGGATACGCAGTATTTT,CASSLTGGQGVSRDTQYF
TRBJ2-7,TRBV30,-,-,TGTGCCTGGAGTCCCCGGGGCAGCACCTACGAGCAGTACTTC,CAWSPRGSTYEQYF
TRBJ2-6,TRBV9,many,TRBD1,TGTGCCAGCAGCCCGGGACAGGGTCCAACTTGGGGGGCCAACGTCCTGACTTTC,CASSPGQGPTWGANVLTF
TRBJ2-7,TRBV7-2,few,TRBD2,TGTGCCAGCAGCCCAACCAGGACTAGGCCTTACTACGAGCAGTACTTC,CASSPTRTRPYYEQYF
TRBJ2-3,TRBV10-2,many,-,TGCGCCATCACGAGCGCCACAGATACGCAGTATTTT,CAITSATDTQYF
TRBJ2-7,TRBV5-1,many,TRBD2,TGCGCCAGCGGGGAAGGAAGTGGTGCTAGCGGGGCCTACGAGCAGTACTTC,CASGEGSGASGAYEQYF
TRBJ2-7,TRBV5-6,many,-,TGTGCCAGCAGCTTCGGAGGGGGAAGCTCCTACGAGCAGTACTTC,CASSFGGGSSYEQYF
TRBJ1-6,TRBV20-1,-,-,TGCAGTGCTAGAGGTTCGCGGGGTGATAATTCACCCCTCCACTTT,CSARGSRGDNSPLHF
TRBJ1-1,TRBV24-1,many,-,TGTGCCACCAGTGATCGTACAGGGACTGAAGCTTTCTTT,CATSDRTGTEAFF
TRBJ1-4,TRBV4-3,-,-,TGCGCCAGCAGCCAAGATACCGGTGAAAAACTGTTTTTT,CASSQDTGEKLFF
TRBJ1-1,TRBV4-3,many,-,TGCGCCAGCAGCCAATTTCTGGGAAACACTGAAGCTTTCTTT,CASSQFLGNTEAFF
TRBJ1-1,TRBV24-1,many,-,TGTGCCACCAGTGATTTAGGTAACACTGAAGCTTTCTTT,CATSDLGNTEAFF
TRBJ2-7,TRBV5-1,few,TRBD1,TGCGCCAGCAGCACCCGACAGGGGGCGGAGTACGAGCAGTACTTC,CASSTRQGAEYEQYF
TRBJ2-7,TRBV4-3,many,-,TGCGCCAGCAGCCAAGACCGGAGCGGCCCCTACGAGCAGTACTTC,CASSQDRSGPYEQYF
TRBJ1-3,TRBV9,many,-,TGTGCCAGCAGCGTGGCAGGTGCTGGAAACACCATATATTTT,CASSVAGAGNTIYF
TRBJ2-2,TRBV24-1,few,TRBD1,TGTGCCACCAGTCCAACAGGGGACACCGGGGAGCTGTTTTTT,CATSPTGDTGELFF
TRBJ2-3,TRBV13,many,TRBD1,TGTGCCAGCAGCTTTGGGACAGCCGAAGATCCTAGCACAGATACGCAGTATTTT,CASSFGTAEDPSTDTQYF
TRBJ1-1,TRBV6-2/TRBV6-3,many,-,TGTGCCAGCAGTTACTTGGGGACATCCAAGGGCACTGAAGCTTTCTTT,CASSYLGTSKGTEAFF
TRBJ2-7,TRBV9,many,-,TGTGCCAGCAGCCCCTTTAGGGTGGACGAGCAGTACTTC,CASSPFRVDEQYF